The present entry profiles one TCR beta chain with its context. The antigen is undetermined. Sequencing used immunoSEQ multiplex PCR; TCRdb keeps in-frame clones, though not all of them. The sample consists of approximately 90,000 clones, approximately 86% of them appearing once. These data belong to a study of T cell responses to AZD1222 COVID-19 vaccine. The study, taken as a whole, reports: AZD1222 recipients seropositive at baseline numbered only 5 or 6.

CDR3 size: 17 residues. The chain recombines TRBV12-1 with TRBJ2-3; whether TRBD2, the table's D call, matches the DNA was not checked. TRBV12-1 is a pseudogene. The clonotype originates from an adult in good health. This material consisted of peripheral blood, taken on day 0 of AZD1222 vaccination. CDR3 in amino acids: CASSFGGTSGTTDTQYF. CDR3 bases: TGTGCCAGCAGCTTTGGCGGGACTAGCGGGACTACAGATACGCAGTATTTT.